Presented here are 25 T cell receptor beta chains from one specimen sequenced in a study of neoadjuvant anti-PD-1 for oral cavity cancer. TCRdb's copy holds only in-frame clones and misses some; the assay was immunoSEQ multiplex PCR. The sample has about 8,100 clones, roughly 62% seen once. Time point here: after neoadjuvant nivolumab, at surgical resection. The sequences come from PBMCs, collected after nivolumab (anti-PD-1) treatment. Receptor source: a person between 40 and 85 years old with oral cavity squamous cell carcinoma.

This clone was seen a few times. The rearrangement uses TRBV7-3 and TRBJ1-2, with D perhaps TRBD1 (6 bases). The germline CDR1 and CDR2 sequences are SGHTA and FQGTGA. Trimming took 2 bases from V and 4 from J, leaving 20 bases between them. This CDR3 region has 17 residues. The CDR3, as DNA: TGTGCCAGCAGCTTATTTTCGAGGGACAAGAATTTCTATGGCTACACCTTC. Protein sequence: CASSLFSRDKNFYGYTF.

V is TRBV5-1 and J is TRBJ1-2; 7 positions match TRBD1. V shed 4 bases and J 4 bases; nucleotides not matched to a gene: 13. This CDR3 has 16 residues. CDR1 is SGHRS, CDR2 YFSETQ, per germline. The CDR3 loop is CASSRIRDSVPYGYTF. The CDR3 DNA sequence: TGCGCCAGCAGCCGGATCCGGGACAGTGTTCCCTATGGCTACACCTTC. Based on the CDR3 plus reference TRBV5-1 and TRBJ1-2, the full variable domain is KAGVTQTPRYLIKTRGQQVTLSCSPISGHRSVSWYQQTPGQGLQFLFEYFSETQRNKGNFPGRFSGRQFSNSRSEMNVSTLELGDSALYLCASSRIRDSVPYGYTFGSGTRLTVV.

The CDR3 DNA sequence: TGTGCCAGCAGCCGTGACAGGGCGAGCGGGGAGCTGTTTTTT. It yields the protein CASSRDRASGELFF. V gene TRBV11-2 combines with J gene TRBJ2-2; 7 bases are shared with TRBD1. V trimming: 5 bases; J trimming: 7 bases; junction bases outside the gene matches: 7. Germline assignment: CDR1 SGHAT and CDR2 FQNNGV. This CDR3 region has 14 residues. The full variable domain, rest sourced from reference TRBV11-2 and TRBJ2-2, is EAGVAQSPRYKIIEKRQSVAFWCNPISGHATLYWYQQILGQGPKLLIQFQNNGVVDDSQLPKDRFSAERLKGVDSTLKIQPAKLEDSAVYLCASSRDRASGELFFGEGSRLTVL.

This clone showed up just a few times. The chain couples TRBV6-1 to TRBJ2-2, with D perhaps TRBD2 (5 bases). Per germline, CDR1 MNHNS and CDR2 SASEGT. The CDR3 is 14 amino acids. V lost 4 bases to trimming and J lost 0 bases, with 6 bases between them. CDR3 in amino acids: CASSAGANTGELFF. Written as DNA, the CDR3 is TGTGCCAGCAGTGCCGGGGCGAACACCGGGGAGCTGTTTTTT.

The chain recombines TRBV5-1 with TRBJ2-2; no firm D call. This CDR3 contains 13 residues. The ends were cut back, 7 bases at V and 4 bases at J, with 11 bases in the middle. The germline V gene has CDR1 SGHRS and CDR2 YFSETQ. CDR3 in amino acids: CASRAPGTGELFF. The CDR3 DNA is TGCGCCAGCCGGGCCCCGGGCACCGGGGAGCTGTTTTTT.

The chain combines TRBV9 with TRBJ1-2, with D unclear. The CDR3 is made up of 15 amino acids. The germline gives CDR1 SGDLS, CDR2 YYNGEE. V shed 2 bases and J shed 4 bases, with 15 bases lying between them. CDR3 protein: CASSVLDNPSYGYTF. DNA of the CDR3: TGTGCCAGCAGCGTTCTCGACAATCCGAGCTATGGCTACACCTTC.

Here the CDR3 reads CASSLRTGGSYEQYF. The CDR3, as DNA: TGTGCCAGCAGCCTTCGGACAGGGGGTTCCTACGAGCAGTACTTC. V and J are TRBV7-2 and TRBJ2-7, with 10 bases fitting TRBD1. CDR3 length equals 15 residues. Trimming took 5 bases from V and 1 from J; bases not matched to a gene: 5. Germline lookup yields CDR1 SGHTA and CDR2 FQGNSA.

CDR3: CASTGDSNQPQHF. The CDR3 DNA sequence: TGTGCCAGCACAGGGGATAGCAATCAGCCCCAGCATTTT. The V call is TRBV6-5, the J call TRBJ1-5; the D gene is possibly TRBD1 (6 bases). Trimming removed 7 bases at V and 0 bases at J, with 7 bases between. CDR1 and CDR2 from the germline V gene are MNHEY and SVGAGI. This CDR3 has 13 amino acids.

The chain employs TRBV9 and TRBJ2-1; 7 nucleotides line up with TRBD1. The trim removed 0 bases at V and 4 bases at J, leaving 4 bases unmatched. CDR1 is SGDLS and CDR2 is YYNGEE in the germline V gene. This CDR3 contains 15 residues. The CDR3 region has the DNA TGTGCCAGCAGCGTAGGAGGGGGCGGTTACAATGAGCAGTTCTTC. Translated, it gives CASSVGGGGYNEQFF. The whole variable domain, filled in from reference TRBV9 and TRBJ2-1, reads DSGVTQTPKHLITATGQRVTLRCSPRSGDLSVYWYQQSLDQGLQFLIQYYNGEERAKGNILERFSAQQFPDLHSELNLSSLELGDSALYFCASSVGGGGYNEQFFGPGTRLTVL.

The chain links TRBV7-2 to TRBJ1-1, with a possible D match to TRBD1 (6 bases). The germline V and J ends were trimmed by 3 bases and 5 bases, with 13 bases remaining between them. The CDR3 totals 14 residues. CDR1 is SGHTA, CDR2 FQGNSA, per germline. This chain's CDR3 is CASSLLQGRTEAFF. The CDR3 DNA is TGTGCCAGCAGCTTGTTACAGGGCCGGACTGAAGCTTTCTTT.

The genes are TRBV6-5 and TRBJ1-2; D is possibly TRBD1 (5 bases). From germline, CDR1 is MNHEY and CDR2 SVGAGI. The V and J ends lost 6 bases and 8 bases respectively, with 10 bases between them. The CDR3 is 11 amino acids. CDR3 region: CASRQDYGYTF. Here the CDR3 DNA reads TGTGCCAGCAGACAGGATTACGGCTACACCTTC.

V usage is TRBV7-3 and J usage is TRBJ1-1; tentative D call: TRBD1 (6 bases). The length of the CDR3 is 13 residues. CDR1 and CDR2 (germline): SGHTA, FQGTGA. Between the trimmed V and J ends, which lost 5 bases and 4 bases, there was a span of 11 bases. The CDR3 DNA is TGTGCCAGCAGCCCAAACAGGGTCACTGAAGCTTTCTTT. It encodes CASSPNRVTEAFF.

The V call is TRBV5-1, the J call TRBJ2-3; 10 bases map to TRBD2. With V trimmed by 1 base and J by 1 base, 0 bases remained unmatched. CDR3 length: 15 residues. The V gene's germline CDR1 is SGHRS and CDR2 YFSETQ. The CDR3 protein is CASSLTSGGTDTQYF. The CDR3, as DNA: TGCGCCAGCAGCTTGACTAGCGGGGGCACAGATACGCAGTATTTT.

The chain recombines TRBV10-3 with TRBJ2-1; 10 bases agree with TRBD2. The CDR3 is 15 amino acids. The germline V gene has CDR1 ENHRY and CDR2 SYGVKD. With V trimmed by 5 bases and J by 4 bases, 5 bases remained unmatched. The CDR3 loop is CAISPPSGGYNEQFF. CDR3 sequence (DNA): TGTGCCATCAGTCCCCCTAGCGGGGGTTACAATGAGCAGTTCTTC.

This clone turned up a few times. The chain links TRBV28 to TRBJ1-2, with unresolved D. Trimming shortened V by 2 bases and J by 2 bases, and 12 bases separated the two germline ends. The length of the CDR3 is 15 residues. The germline V gene encodes CDR1 MDHEN and CDR2 SYDVKM. The CDR3 here is CASSLSRQRNYGYTF. In DNA form, the CDR3 reads TGTGCCAGCAGTTTAAGTAGGCAGAGAAACTATGGCTACACCTTC.

The chain joins TRBV7-9 to TRBJ1-1, with 7 bases lining up with TRBD1. Germline CDR1 SEHNR, CDR2 FQNEAQ (reference sequence). Unmatched junction bases numbered 6, after V lost 2 bases and J lost 0 bases. This CDR3 comprises 16 residues. The CDR3 spells CASSLIQGVLNTEAFF. The DNA of the CDR3 is TGTGCCAGCAGCTTAATTCAGGGGGTTCTGAACACTGAAGCTTTCTTT. Based on the CDR3 plus reference TRBV7-9 and TRBJ1-1, the full variable domain is DTGVSQNPRHKITKRGQNVTFRCDPISEHNRLYWYRQTLGQGPEFLTYFQNEAQLEKSRLLSDRFSAERPKGSFSTLEIQRTEQGDSAMYLCASSLIQGVLNTEAFFGQGTRLTVV.

This chain joins TRBV10-3 and TRBJ2-5; perhaps TRBD2 as D (5 bases). V shed 10 bases and J shed 4 bases, with 16 bases lying between them. The germline V gene encodes CDR1 ENHRY and CDR2 SYGVKD. The CDR3 loop spans 13 amino acids. The DNA for the CDR3 is TGTGCCACTACGACTGGACTCCGAGAGACCCAGTACTTC. Residues: CATTTGLRETQYF.

The chain has TRBV11-2 and TRBJ2-7; 11 nucleotides line up with TRBD2. CDR1 and CDR2 from the germline V gene are SGHAT and FQNNGV. V dropped 6 bases and J dropped 4; count of bases not matched to a gene: 14. The CDR3 spans 17 residues. CDR3: CASRTSGAAFDEYEQYF. The CDR3 nucleotides are TGTGCCAGCAGGACTAGCGGGGCTGCTTTTGACGAATACGAGCAGTACTTC.

The chain joins TRBV15 to TRBJ2-3; 11 bases are a match to TRBD2. Germline V gene sequence: CDR1 LNHNV, CDR2 YYDKDF (reference sequence). CDR3 length: 16 amino acids. Trimming removed 1 base from V and 5 bases from J; junction bases left unmatched: 5. The CDR3 coding sequence is TGTGCCACCAGCAGAGGGGGGACTAGCGGAGGAGATACGCAGTATTTT. Translated, it gives CATSRGGTSGGDTQYF. Together with reference TRBV15 and TRBJ2-3, the CDR3 gives the full variable domain: DAMVIQNPRYQVTQFGKPVTLSCSQTLNHNVMYWYQQKSSQAPKLLFHYYDKDFNNEADTPDNFQSRRPNTSFCFLDIRSPGLGDTAMYLCATSRGGTSGGDTQYFGPGTRLTVL.

The genes are TRBV13 and TRBJ2-3; 16 bases match TRBD2. Germline lookup yields CDR1 PRHDT and CDR2 FYEKMQ (reference sequence). After removal of 3 bases from V and 3 bases from J, the junction contained 6 bases not matched to a gene. The CDR3 loop spans 18 amino acids. Written as DNA, the CDR3 is TGTGCCAGCAGCTTGGGACTAGCGGGGGGGCCTCTGACAGATACGCAGTATTTT. It encodes CASSLGLAGGPLTDTQYF.

The chain employs TRBV19 and TRBJ1-1; 10 bases line up with TRBD1. The CDR3 is made up of 16 amino acids. V was pared by 5 bases and J by 3 bases, with 9 bases of the junction left unmatched. CDR1 and CDR2 (germline): LNHDA, SQIVND (reference sequence). CDR3 DNA sequence: TGTGCCAGTAGTCCTCGTGGACAGGGGGGGTACACTGAAGCTTTCTTT. As protein: CASSPRGQGGYTEAFF.

The chain combines TRBV9 with TRBJ1-3; no reliable D call. V dropped 2 bases and J dropped 0 bases, with 6 bases sitting between them. Germline CDR1 reads SGDLS; CDR2 reads YYNGEE. This CDR3 comprises 14 residues. The CDR3 region is CASSVRSSGNTIYF. The CDR3 region has the DNA TGTGCCAGCAGCGTTCGGAGCTCTGGAAACACCATATATTTT.

The chain joins TRBV19 to TRBJ1-2, with D possibly being TRBD1 (6 bases). Germline CDR1 and CDR2: LNHDA and SQIVND (reference sequence). The CDR3 sequence is 15 residues long. V was cut by 1 base and J by 5 bases, with 14 bases left in between. The CDR3 protein is CASSIGAGETYGYTF. In nucleotides, the CDR3 is TGTGCCAGTAGTATAGGGGCAGGGGAGACTTATGGCTACACCTTC.

This clone was observed a handful of times. V gene TRBV19 combines with J gene TRBJ1-4, with TRBD1 as a possible D gene (5 bases). Germline V CDR1 and CDR2: LNHDA, SQIVND (reference sequence). V dropped 6 bases and J dropped 7 bases, with 12 bases sitting between them. The CDR3 has 13 amino acids. CDR3 loop: CASRRRVGEKLFF. The DNA for the CDR3 is TGTGCCAGTAGGCGCAGGGTTGGTGAAAAACTGTTTTTT.

The chain carries TRBV9 and TRBJ2-1, with 7 bases aligning to TRBD2. V lost 1 base, J lost 1 base, and 5 bases stayed unmatched. There are 16 residues in the CDR3. Germline CDR1 reads SGDLS; CDR2 reads YYNGEE. Here the CDR3 DNA reads TGTGCCAGCAGCGTAAGCGGGGCTGATTCCTACAATGAGCAGTTCTTC. Protein product: CASSVSGADSYNEQFF.